This T cell receptor beta chain was captured in a study of blood T cell repertoires in COVID-19. Study overall: The origin of the acute and convalescent COVID-19 samples was the United States, Italy and Spain.

Sequencing used immunoSEQ multiplex PCR; TCRdb keeps in-frame clones, though not all of them. The sample lists more than 250,000 clones; around 88% were seen once. This clone occurred a few times. The germline gives CDR1 KGHSH, CDR2 LQKENI. This CDR3 region has 16 residues. The ends were cut back, 3 bases at V and 6 bases at J, with 17 bases in the middle. The sample was peripheral blood. The V gene is TRBV18, the J gene TRBJ1-4; possibly TRBD1 for D (5 bases). The TCR sequence derives from a woman aged 30 to 39 with COVID-19, enrolled during active disease. This chain's CDR3 is CASSPTWGSEDEKLFF. The CDR3 coding sequence is TGTGCCAGCTCACCGACGTGGGGCAGCGAGGATGAAAAACTGTTTTTT.